The T cell receptor beta chain described here comes from a study of cytotoxic CD8 clonotypes in ibrutinib-treated CLL. Libraries of TCR beta were made from 1.5 to 2.5 micrograms of genomic DNA that came from cryopreserved PBMCs. V lost 6 bases, J lost 1 base, and 5 bases stayed unmatched. In germline, CDR1 is MDHEN, CDR2 SYDVKM. The CDR3 spans 15 residues. Clones were read by immunoSEQ multiplex PCR, and TCRdb kept only the in-frame ones, dropping some. Among approximately 190,000 clones listed, just over 70% were seen once. Study-level points and caveats: Whereas clonality rose at ibrutinib response, it declined toward baseline at progression.

This clone was detected only once. The antigen is undetermined. The rearrangement uses TRBV28 and TRBJ2-7, with TRBD2 matching 11 bases. The TCR was taken from a human donor with chronic lymphocytic leukemia. Sequencing was performed on PBMCs, taken after 12 months of ibrutinib treatment. The CDR3 loop reads CASSTGTSGSYEQYF. For the CDR3, the DNA is TGTGCCAGCAGCACCGGGACTAGCGGATCCTACGAGCAGTACTTC.